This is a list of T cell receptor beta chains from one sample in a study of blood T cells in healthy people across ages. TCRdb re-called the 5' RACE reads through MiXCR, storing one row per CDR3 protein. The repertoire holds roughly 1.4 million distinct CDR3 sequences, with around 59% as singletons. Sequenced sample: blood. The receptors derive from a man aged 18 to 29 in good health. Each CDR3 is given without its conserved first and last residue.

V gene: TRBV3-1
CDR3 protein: ASSPRDRPSYEQY

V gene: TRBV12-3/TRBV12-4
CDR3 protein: ASSPASGTYTSPLH

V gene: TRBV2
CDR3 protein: ASQHTDLSNPYGYT

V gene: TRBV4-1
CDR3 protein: ASSQDLGSPKLF

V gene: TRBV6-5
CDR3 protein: ASSRSPRVGELF

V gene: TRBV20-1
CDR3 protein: SASDLLAYEQY

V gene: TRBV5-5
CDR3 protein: ASSRRGGGEKLF

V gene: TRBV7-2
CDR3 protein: ASSLETGRNSPLH

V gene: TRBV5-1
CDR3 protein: ASSFGQGRNYGYT

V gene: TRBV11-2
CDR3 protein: ASRLNLAGGSGELF

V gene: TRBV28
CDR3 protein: ASWTSGIEQF

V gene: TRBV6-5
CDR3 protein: ASSYRGMVTEAF

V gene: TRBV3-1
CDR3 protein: ASKVGGGNAYNEQF

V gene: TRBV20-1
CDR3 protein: SAPDRVEKLF

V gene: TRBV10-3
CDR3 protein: AIREPITDTQY

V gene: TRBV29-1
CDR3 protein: SVEQQFGDTQY

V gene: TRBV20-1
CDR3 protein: SAPRNSYEQY

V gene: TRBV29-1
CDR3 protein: SVEMGTGGIQETQY

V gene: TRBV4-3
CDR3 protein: ASSQGQVYGYT

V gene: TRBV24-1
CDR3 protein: ATSDFSGSNEQF

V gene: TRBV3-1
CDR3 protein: ASSHALRGEQY

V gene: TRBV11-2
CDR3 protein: ASSLGTLAGDTDTQY

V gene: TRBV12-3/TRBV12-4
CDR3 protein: ASSLLRDRQETQY

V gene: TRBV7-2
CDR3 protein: ASTPSRQGITEAF

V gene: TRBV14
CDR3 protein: ASPSLGLVPHGPQH

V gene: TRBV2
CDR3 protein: ASIRTSGSGFGELF

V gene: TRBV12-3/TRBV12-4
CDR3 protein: ASSFESQPQH

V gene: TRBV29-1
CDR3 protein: SVEDYNPTDTQY

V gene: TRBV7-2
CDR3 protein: ASSFLAGELF

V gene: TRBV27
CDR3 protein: ASSFAGAKTEQY